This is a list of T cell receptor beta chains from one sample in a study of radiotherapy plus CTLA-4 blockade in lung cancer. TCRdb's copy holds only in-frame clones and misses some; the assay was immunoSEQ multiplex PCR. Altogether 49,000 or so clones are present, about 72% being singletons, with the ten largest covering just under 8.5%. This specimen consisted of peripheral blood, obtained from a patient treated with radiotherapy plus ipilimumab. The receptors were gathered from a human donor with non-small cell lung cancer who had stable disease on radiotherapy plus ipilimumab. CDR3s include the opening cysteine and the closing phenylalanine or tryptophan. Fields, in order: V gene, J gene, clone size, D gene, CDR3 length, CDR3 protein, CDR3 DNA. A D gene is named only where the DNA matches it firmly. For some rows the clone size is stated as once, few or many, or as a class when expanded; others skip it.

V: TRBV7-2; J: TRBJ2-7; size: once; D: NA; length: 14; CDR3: CASSSTGWVGEQYF; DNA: TGTGCCAGCAGCTCCACCGGGTGGGTGGGAGAGCAGTACTTC
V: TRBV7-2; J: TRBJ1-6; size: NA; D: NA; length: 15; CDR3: CASSLSRGPDSPLHF; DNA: TGTGCCAGCAGCTTATCACGGGGGCCGGATTCACCCCTCCACTTT
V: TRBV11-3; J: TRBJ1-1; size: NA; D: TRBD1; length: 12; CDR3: CASSSGQGAAFF; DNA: TGTGCCAGCAGCTCAGGACAGGGGGCAGCTTTCTTT
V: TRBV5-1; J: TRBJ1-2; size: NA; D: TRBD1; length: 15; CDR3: CASSHGQAANYGYTF; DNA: TGCGCCAGCAGCCACGGACAGGCCGCTAACTATGGCTACACCTTC
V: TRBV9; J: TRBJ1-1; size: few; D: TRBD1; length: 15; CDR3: CASSVATAGGAEAFF; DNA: TGTGCCAGCAGCGTAGCTACGGCAGGGGGCGCTGAAGCTTTCTTT
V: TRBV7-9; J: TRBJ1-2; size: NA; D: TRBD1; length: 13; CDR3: CASSTGQVLGYTF; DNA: TGTGCCAGCAGTACGGGACAGGTACTTGGCTACACCTTT
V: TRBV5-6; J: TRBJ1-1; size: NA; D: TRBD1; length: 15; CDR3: CASTDGRGRNTEAFF; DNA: TGTGCCAGCACCGACGGGAGGGGGCGGAACACTGAAGCTTTCTTT
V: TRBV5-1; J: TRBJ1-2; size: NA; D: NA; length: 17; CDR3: CASSLAIGGAESYGYTF; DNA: TGCGCCAGCAGCTTGGCCATCGGGGGCGCGGAGAGCTATGGCTACACCTTC
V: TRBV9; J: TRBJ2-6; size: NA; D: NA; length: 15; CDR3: CASRGGVSGANVLTF; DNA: TGTGCCAGCAGGGGCGGGGTCTCTGGGGCCAACGTCCTGACTTTC
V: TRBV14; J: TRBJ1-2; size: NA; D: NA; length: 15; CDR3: CASSRDSSPSYGYTF; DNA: TGTGCCAGCAGCCGAGACAGTTCGCCTTCTTATGGCTACACCTTC
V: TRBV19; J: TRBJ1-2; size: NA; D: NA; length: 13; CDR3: CASSLQSFYGYTF; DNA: TGTGCCAGTAGTTTACAGAGTTTCTATGGCTACACCTTC
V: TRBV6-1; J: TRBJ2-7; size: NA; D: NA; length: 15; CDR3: CASSEVGGGSYEQYF; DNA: TGTGCCAGCAGTGAAGTAGGGGGGGGGTCCTACGAGCAGTACTTC
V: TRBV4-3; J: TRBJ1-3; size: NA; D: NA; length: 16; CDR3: CASSQDGGGDGNTIYF; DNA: TGCGCCAGCAGCCAAGATGGGGGCGGGGACGGAAACACCATATATTTT
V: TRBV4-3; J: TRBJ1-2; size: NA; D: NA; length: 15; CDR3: CASSQDLPGISGYTF; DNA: TGCGCCAGCAGCCAAGATCTCCCAGGGATCTCTGGCTACACCTTC